This TCR beta chain was found in a study of blood T cell repertoires in COVID-19. Study-wide background: The United States, Italy and Spain supplied acute and convalescent COVID-19 samples. Nucleic acid was either cDNA or gDNA, and it came from T cells, B-cell-depleted T cells, or PBMCs.

V gave up 0 bases and J gave up 10 bases, with 16 bases separating them. This CDR3 region has 16 residues. The V gene's germline CDR1 is MNHEY and CDR2 SVGAGI. Authors' data handling: How many nucleated cells were present was estimated from reference gene primer amplification. Produced via immunoSEQ multiplex PCR; TCRdb's table is partial and in-frame only. From that table come the V and J calls and clone size; the DNA was used to work out D and trimming. The repertoire holds around 250,000 clones, approximately 81% seen once, with 3.1% in the top ten. This clonotype was obtained from a woman between 18 and 29 years old with acute or convalescent COVID-19. This chain uses TRBV6-5 with TRBJ1-6, with D possibly matching TRBD1 (6 bases). Sequences were obtained from peripheral blood. The CDR3 sequence is CASSYSAGQPPSPLHF. In DNA, the CDR3 is TGTGCCAGCAGTTACTCCGCCGGACAGCCCCCCTCACCCCTCCACTTT.